One and the same sample provided the 30 T cell receptor beta chains below, sequenced in a study of control samples from healthy donors and cancer patients. Repertoires were generated with immunoSEQ multiplex PCR, while TCRdb's copy carries only in-frame clones and drops some. The sample consists of about 110,000 clones, just under 85% of them appearing once. Sequencing used blood. These receptors originate from a young man in good health.

J is TRBJ2-1 and V is TRBV2; a possible D gene is TRBD2 (6 bases). Trimming shortened V by 2 bases and J by 5 bases, and 13 bases separated the two germline ends. Germline V CDR1 and CDR2: SNHLY, FYNNEI. This CDR3 contains 15 residues. The CDR3 sequence is CASSETGVRNNEQFF. The CDR3 nucleotides read TGTGCCAGCAGTGAAACGGGGGTTAGAAACAATGAGCAGTTCTTC.

The chain combines TRBV29-1 with TRBJ2-6; 10 bases fit TRBD1. With V trimmed by 3 bases and J by 2 bases, 7 bases remained unmatched. The CDR3 sequence is 17 residues long. Germline V gives CDR1 SQVTM, CDR2 ANQGSEA. CDR3 in amino acids: CSVEGQGRGAGANVLTF. The CDR3 coding sequence is TGCAGCGTTGAGGGACAGGGGAGAGGCGCTGGGGCCAACGTCCTGACTTTC.

This clone was counted once. The genes are TRBV18 and TRBJ2-3; D may be TRBD2 (5 bases). Trimming removed 2 bases at V and 5 bases at J, with 17 bases between. This CDR3 spans 16 amino acids. Germline V gene lookup returns CDR1 KGHSH and CDR2 LQKENI. As DNA, the CDR3 is TGTGCCAGCTCACCATTTAGTCTCGGAGGATTAGATACGCAGTATTTT. It is translated as CASSPFSLGGLDTQYF. Full variable domain (remainder filled in from reference TRBV18 and TRBJ2-3): NAGVMQNPRHLVRRRGQEARLRCSPMKGHSHVYWYRQLPEEGLKFMVYLQKENIIDESGMPKERFSAEFPKEGPSILRIQQVVRGDSAAYFCASSPFSLGGLDTQYFGPGTRLTVL.

This clone was seen only a few times. The J gene is TRBJ2-1, the V gene TRBV7-6; 9 bases line up with TRBD1. Germline V CDR1 and CDR2: SGHVS, FNYEAQ. The CDR3 is 15 residues long. The V and J ends lost 6 bases and 6 bases, in that order; junction bases with no gene match: 9. For the CDR3, the DNA is TGTGCCAGCAGTCTACAGGGGGCATCACTCAATGAGCAGTTCTTC. This encodes CASSLQGASLNEQFF.

The rearrangement joins TRBV19 to TRBJ1-3; TRBD1 aligns across 10 bases. Germline CDR1 and CDR2: LNHDA and SQIVND (reference sequence). Losses at the gene ends were 4 bases for V and 2 bases for J; bases not matched to a gene: 5. The CDR3 extends over 16 amino acids. CDR3 amino acids: CASSTRTGGPGNTIYF. The CDR3 DNA reads TGTGCCAGTAGTACTCGGACAGGGGGGCCTGGAAACACCATATATTTT.

V is TRBV10-2 and J is TRBJ1-6; weak D call: TRBD1 (5 bases). The CDR3 covers 13 residues. Trimming removed 4 bases from V and 15 bases from J, with 16 bases in between. Looked up from germline, CDR1 is WSHSY and CDR2 is SAAADI. The CDR3 loop reads CASSGESGRILHF. The CDR3 region has the DNA TGCGCCAGCAGTGGGGAGTCGGGACGGATCCTCCACTTT.

The chain joins TRBV25-1 to TRBJ2-4; TRBD1 matches at 8 bases. The J segment lost 1 base and the V segment lost 5 bases, leaving 10 bases of the junction unmatched. Germline loops: CDR1 MGHDK, CDR2 SYGVNS. The CDR3 totals 17 residues. CDR3 sequence reads: CASSPSPTGGAKNIQYF. In DNA form, the CDR3 reads TGTGCCAGCAGTCCGAGCCCAACAGGGGGGGCCAAAAACATTCAGTACTTC.

The rearrangement joins TRBV7-9 to TRBJ1-2, with D uncertain. Germline CDR1 SEHNR, CDR2 FQNEAQ (reference sequence). The V end was cut by 0 bases, the J end by 7 bases, with 9 bases between. This CDR3 has 13 residues. Here the CDR3 reads CASSLASAVGYTF. The CDR3 nucleotides are TGTGCCAGCAGCTTAGCGTCCGCGGTTGGCTACACCTTC.

The gene calls are TRBV6-5 and TRBJ1-1; 7 bases align to TRBD1. The V segment lost 7 bases and the J segment 6 bases; nucleotides outside the gene matches: 11. The CDR3 totals 14 residues. The germline V gene encodes CDR1 MNHEY and CDR2 SVGAGI. The CDR3 coding sequence is TGTGCCAGCACCCTATTAATAGGGGGCGCTGAAGCTTTCTTT. This translates into CASTLLIGGAEAFF.

V and J are TRBV28 and TRBJ1-2; D might be TRBD1 (6 bases). The CDR3 spans 14 residues. Germline assignment: CDR1 MDHEN and CDR2 SYDVKM. V shed 6 bases and J shed 8 bases, with 19 bases lying between them. The CDR3, as DNA: TGTGCCAGCAGAACCGGGGGCTACAGATCGGGCTACACCTTC. Translation: CASRTGGYRSGYTF.

The V call is TRBV5-1, the J call TRBJ1-4, with D tentatively TRBD1 (5 bases). The V end lost 0 bases, the J end lost 1 base, and 10 bases lay between the germline ends. The germline V gene has CDR1 SGHRS and CDR2 YFSETQ. The length of the CDR3 is 16 residues. The CDR3 region has the DNA TGCGCCAGCAGCTTGGTCGTGGGGGAAACTAATGAAAAACTGTTTTTT. Translating gives CASSLVVGETNEKLFF.

V and J are TRBV6-1 and TRBJ2-6, with TRBD1 identical over 7 bases. The CDR3 covers 18 residues. Germline-derived CDR1 and CDR2 are MNHNS and SASEGT. After removal of 2 bases from V and 3 bases from J, the junction contained 10 bases not matched to a gene. The CDR3 region is CASSETSTGRGGANVLTF. For the CDR3, the DNA is TGTGCCAGCAGTGAAACGTCGACAGGGAGAGGTGGGGCCAACGTCCTGACTTTC.

The chain joins TRBV30 to TRBJ1-2; no firm D call. The V gene's germline CDR1 is GTSNPN and CDR2 SVGIG (reference sequence). V lost 3 bases and J 3 bases, leaving 11 bases between the germline ends. The length of the CDR3 is 13 residues. CDR3: CAWRDQPYYGYTF. The CDR3, as DNA: TGTGCCTGGAGAGATCAGCCGTACTATGGCTACACCTTC. Full variable domain (rest looked up from reference TRBV30 and TRBJ1-2): SQTIHQWPATLVQPVGSPLSLECTVEGTSNPNLYWYRQAAGRGLQLLFYSVGIGQISSEVPQNLSASRPQDRQFILSSKKLLLSDSGFYLCAWRDQPYYGYTFGSGTRLTVV.

V usage is TRBV29-1 and J usage is TRBJ1-2, with a weak D call TRBD1 (6 bases). Germline lookup yields CDR1 SQVTM and CDR2 ANQGSEA. The CDR3 extends over 14 amino acids. Trimming pared 5 bases from V and 1 base from J, leaving 14 bases between. The DNA for the CDR3 is TGCAGCGTTAACCAGGGGAAGATTAACTATGGCTACACCTTC. This sequence encodes CSVNQGKINYGYTF.

V and J are TRBV30 and TRBJ1-2, with D unresolved. Trimming shortened V by 0 bases and J by 3 bases, and 14 bases separated the two germline ends. CDR1 and CDR2 (germline): GTSNPN, SVGIG (reference sequence). This CDR3 has 15 amino acids. Here the CDR3 reads CAWSVSWAEYYGYTF. For the CDR3, the DNA is TGTGCCTGGAGTGTATCTTGGGCAGAATACTATGGCTACACCTTC. Together with reference TRBV30 and TRBJ1-2, the CDR3 gives the full variable domain: SQTIHQWPATLVQPVGSPLSLECTVEGTSNPNLYWYRQAAGRGLQLLFYSVGIGQISSEVPQNLSASRPQDRQFILSSKKLLLSDSGFYLCAWSVSWAEYYGYTFGSGTRLTVV.

The sample holds one count of this clone. This chain joins TRBV3-1 (or the pseudogene TRBV3-2) and TRBJ1-4; 8 nucleotides agree with TRBD1. Trimming cost V 4 bases and J 2 bases; bases outside gene matches: 3. The CDR3 extends over 15 amino acids. Germline V lookup: CDR1 LGHDT, CDR2 YNNKEL (reference sequence). CDR3 amino acids: CASSLRTGTNEKLFF. The CDR3 DNA sequence: TGTGCCAGCAGCCTAAGGACAGGGACTAATGAAAAACTGTTTTTT.

In this sample, this clone turned up once. The chain links TRBV28 to TRBJ1-2; the D is unclear. Germline loops: CDR1 MDHEN, CDR2 SYDVKM. The CDR3 has 17 amino acids. Trimming left V 5 bases short and J 2 bases short, with 21 bases between. CDR3 sequence reads: CASSTRQGPSFNYGYTF. DNA of the CDR3: TGTGCCAGCAGTACCCGACAAGGCCCCTCCTTCAACTATGGCTACACCTTC.

The chain carries TRBV5-5 and TRBJ2-1, with a tentative D call TRBD2 (5 bases). The CDR3 extends over 14 amino acids. V was trimmed by 1 base and J by 4 bases, leaving 9 bases between them. Germline-derived CDR1 and CDR2 are SGHKS and YYEKEE (reference sequence). The CDR3 DNA follows: TGTGCCAGCAGCTTGACTAGGTATTACAATGAGCAGTTCTTC. Its protein product is CASSLTRYYNEQFF.

In its sample, this clone was seen a few times. The chain has TRBV7-6 and TRBJ2-5, with TRBD1 identical over 7 bases. V was pared by 1 base and J by 1 base, with 9 bases of the junction left unmatched. CDR1 and CDR2 (germline): SGHVS, FNYEAQ. The CDR3 has 17 amino acids. The CDR3 region has the DNA TGTGCCAGCAGCTTAGGGCGAGGGGGCACTTTCCAAGAGACCCAGTACTTC. Protein sequence: CASSLGRGGTFQETQYF.

J is TRBJ1-3 and V is TRBV6-5; 7 bases fit TRBD1. There are 15 residues in the CDR3. Trimming took 6 bases from V and 3 from J; bases not matched to a gene: 8. Germline V CDR1 and CDR2: MNHEY, SVGAGI. The CDR3 sequence is CASSSGQWVGNTIYF. Written as DNA, the CDR3 is TGTGCCAGCAGCTCGGGACAGTGGGTTGGAAACACCATATATTTT.

The chain links TRBV9 to TRBJ1-3; D uncertain. Looked up from germline, CDR1 is SGDLS and CDR2 is YYNGEE. The V end was cut by 1 base, the J end by 0 bases, with 5 bases between. CDR3 length: 14 residues. The CDR3: CASSVQSSGNTIYF. CDR3 nucleotide sequence: TGTGCCAGCAGCGTACAGAGCTCTGGAAACACCATATATTTT.

This chain connects TRBV5-8 to TRBJ2-7; 9 bases fit TRBD1. CDR1 and CDR2 (germline): SGHTS, YDEGEE. J gave up 12 bases and V 7 bases, and 17 bases lay outside the gene matches. CDR3 length: 14 amino acids. Here the CDR3 reads CASGHTGQGRSRYV. The CDR3 coding sequence is TGTGCCAGCGGTCACACGGGACAGGGAAGGAGCAGGTACGTC.

J is TRBJ1-5 and V is TRBV12-5; TRBD1 matches 8 bases. The CDR3 totals 18 residues. The V gene end was trimmed by 0 bases and the J gene end by 5 bases; junction bases not matched to a gene: 12. Per the germline V gene, CDR1 is LGHNT and CDR2 is FRNRAP. Here the CDR3 DNA reads TGTGCTAGTGGTTTGGTACCCGGACAGGGATTATGTTATCAGCCCCAGCATTTT. Its protein product is CASGLVPGQGLCYQPQHF.

The gene calls are TRBV6-5 and TRBJ1-5, with unresolved D. The CDR3 totals 13 residues. Trimming cost V 5 bases and J 6 bases, with 11 bases left between them. CDR1 and CDR2 (germline): MNHEY, SVGAGI. The CDR3 nucleotides read TGTGCCAGCAGTCTTGGCCCAGGTCAGCCCCAGCATTTT. Its protein product is CASSLGPGQPQHF.

The chain joins TRBV5-6 to TRBJ1-1, with unresolved D. The V end lost 5 bases, the J end lost 5 bases, and 22 bases lay between the germline ends. The CDR3 consists of 16 residues. The germline gives CDR1 SGHDT, CDR2 YYEEEE. CDR3 region: CASRPRFGILRTEAFF. As DNA, the CDR3 is TGTGCCAGCAGGCCCCGGTTCGGAATCCTTCGTACTGAAGCTTTCTTT.

The V call is TRBV28, the J call TRBJ2-1, with TRBD2 matching 7 bases. The CDR3 extends over 15 amino acids. Germline loops: CDR1 MDHEN, CDR2 SYDVKM. Trimming cost V 2 bases and J 7 bases; bases outside gene matches: 8. CDR3 nucleotides: TGTGCCAGCAGTTTAGGGGGAGGGCGGAAGAATGAGCAGTTCTTC. The encoded protein is CASSLGGGRKNEQFF.

This chain links TRBV4-2 with TRBJ2-7, with TRBD2 matching 10 bases. Germline values: CDR1 LGHNA, CDR2 YNFKEQ. With V trimmed by 0 bases and J by 7 bases, 6 bases remained unmatched. The CDR3 totals 15 residues. CDR3 in DNA: TGTGCCAGCAGCCAAGAGGCTAGCGGGGGTGGAGAGCAGTACTTC. This codes for CASSQEASGGGEQYF.

This clone was observed a handful of times. V usage is TRBV24-1 and J usage is TRBJ1-2; D remains unclear. V was clipped by 5 bases and J by 0 bases, with 9 bases between them. CDR1 KGHDR and CDR2 SFDVKD come from the germline V gene. The CDR3 contains 14 residues. The CDR3 reads CATSATAANYGYTF. The CDR3 region has the DNA TGTGCCACCAGTGCAACCGCAGCTAACTATGGCTACACCTTC.

The V and J genes are TRBV24-1 and TRBJ2-3; tentatively, D is TRBD1 or TRBD2 (6 bases each). The CDR3 has 16 residues. V lost 5 bases, J lost 0 bases, and 14 bases lay in between. The germline CDR1 and CDR2 sequences are KGHDR and SFDVKD. CDR3 bases: TGTGCCACCAGTGGACCGAGGGGGGCGAGCACAGATACGCAGTATTTT. It specifies CATSGPRGASTDTQYF.

This rearrangement joins TRBV5-6 to TRBJ1-3; D is uncertain. The CDR3 runs to 14 residues. V was cut by 0 bases and J by 7 bases, with 11 bases left in between. From germline, CDR1 is SGHDT and CDR2 YYEEEE. The CDR3 spells CASSLGASRNTIYF. The DNA for the CDR3 is TGTGCCAGCAGCTTGGGGGCTTCCCGGAACACCATATATTTT.